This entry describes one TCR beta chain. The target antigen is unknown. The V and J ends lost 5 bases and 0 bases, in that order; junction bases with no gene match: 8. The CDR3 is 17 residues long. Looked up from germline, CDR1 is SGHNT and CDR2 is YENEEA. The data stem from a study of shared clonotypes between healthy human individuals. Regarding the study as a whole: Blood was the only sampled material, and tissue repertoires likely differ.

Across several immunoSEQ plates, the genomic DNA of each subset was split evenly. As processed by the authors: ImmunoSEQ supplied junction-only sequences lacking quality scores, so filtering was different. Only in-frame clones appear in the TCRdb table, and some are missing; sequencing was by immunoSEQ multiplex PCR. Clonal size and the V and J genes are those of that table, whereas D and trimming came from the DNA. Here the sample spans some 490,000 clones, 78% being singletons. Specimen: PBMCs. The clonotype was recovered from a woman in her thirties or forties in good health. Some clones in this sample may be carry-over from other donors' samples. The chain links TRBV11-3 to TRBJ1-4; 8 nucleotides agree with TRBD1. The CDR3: CASSPTTGVTTNEKLFF. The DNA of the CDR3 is TGTGCCAGCAGCCCGACGACAGGGGTGACAACTAATGAAAAACTGTTTTTT.